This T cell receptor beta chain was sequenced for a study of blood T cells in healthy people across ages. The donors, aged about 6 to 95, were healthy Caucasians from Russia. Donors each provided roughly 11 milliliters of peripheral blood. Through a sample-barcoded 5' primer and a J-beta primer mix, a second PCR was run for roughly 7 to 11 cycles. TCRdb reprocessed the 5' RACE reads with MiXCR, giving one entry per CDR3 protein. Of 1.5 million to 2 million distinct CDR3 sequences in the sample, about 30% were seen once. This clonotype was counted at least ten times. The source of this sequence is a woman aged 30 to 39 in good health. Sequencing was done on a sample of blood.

DNA for the CDR3: TGTGCCAGCAGTTTGACGACCCAGTACTTC. It encodes CASSLTTQYF. This sequence joins TRBV12-3 or TRBV12-4 and TRBJ2-5; no clear D. V lost 3 bases and J lost 7, with 3 bases in between. This CDR3 is built from 10 residues.